The clone carrying this T cell receptor beta chain was observed at least ten times. The data were taken from a study of blood T cells in healthy people across ages. Germline V gene lookup returns CDR1 LGHDT and CDR2 YNNKEL (reference sequence). This CDR3 spans 15 amino acids. V lost 7 bases, J lost 4 bases, and 18 bases lay in between. With a J-beta primer mix and a sample-barcoded 5' primer, a second PCR ran about 7 to 11 cycles. TCRdb recomputed calls from the 5' RACE reads with MiXCR, one row per CDR3 protein. Of approximately 690,000 distinct CDR3 sequences detected, 35% to 50% appear once; the ten largest clones hold 25% to 30%. Peripheral blood, around 9.4 milliliters per donor, was collected.

The source is an elderly man in good health. Source material: blood. The rearrangement joins TRBV3-1 to TRBJ2-3; D not resolved. The CDR3 DNA sequence: TGTGCCAGCACCCCGGGCGGTGGTCTGGCAGATACGCAGTATTTT. Protein: CASTPGGGLADTQYF.